The 29 T cell receptor beta chains listed next were all sequenced from one sample in a study of T-cell memory formation after mild COVID-19. TCRdb fed the 5' RACE reads into MiXCR, producing one record per CDR3 protein. The data show 450,000 or so distinct CDR3 sequences, approximately 25% seen once. The sequencing sample was made of PBMCs or a T cell subset sorted from them (not recorded which). These receptors came from an adult woman who had mild COVID-19 (a few samples of this study predate the infection). Cell type and time point are not known.

The chain employs TRBV5-7 and TRBJ1-5; D is perhaps TRBD1 (5 bases). TRBV5-7 is designated an ORF whose function remains uncertain. The V and J ends lost 6 bases and 1 base respectively, with 17 bases between them. This CDR3 is 16 amino acids long. Here the CDR3 reads CASNAGRGESNQPQHF. CDR3 in DNA: TGTGCCAGCAACGCGGGGAGGGGAGAGAGCAATCAGCCCCAGCATTTT.

This chain joins TRBV5-5 and TRBJ2-1, with 12 bases aligning to TRBD2. The CDR3 consists of 16 residues. V gave up 2 bases and J gave up 8 bases; unmatched junction bases: 8. Germline CDR1 and CDR2: SGHKS and YYEKEE (reference sequence). The CDR3 nucleotides are TGTGCCAGCAGCTTTAGCCCAGGGACTAGCGGGTATGAGCAGTTCTTC. Protein product: CASSFSPGTSGYEQFF.

The sample holds a few counts of this clonotype. The chain carries TRBV6-5 and TRBJ2-3; D is undetermined. The ends were cut back, 4 bases at V and 0 bases at J, with 11 bases in the middle. Germline V lookup: CDR1 MNHEY, CDR2 SVGAGI. This CDR3 has 15 amino acids. Written as DNA, the CDR3 is TGTGCCAGCAGTTCCTTTCCCGGGAGCACAGATACGCAGTATTTT. It is translated as CASSSFPGSTDTQYF.

The count of this clonotype is one. V and J are TRBV7-6 and TRBJ1-5; unclear D gene. This CDR3 has 14 amino acids. V dropped 1 base and J dropped 7 bases, with 11 bases sitting between them. Germline assignment: CDR1 SGHVS and CDR2 FNYEAQ. The CDR3 here is CASSLEDRSQPQHF. CDR3 coding DNA: TGTGCCAGCAGCTTAGAGGACCGATCGCAGCCCCAGCATTTT.

The gene calls are TRBV7-9 and TRBJ1-2; D unclear. The CDR3 loop spans 13 amino acids. The germline V gene has CDR1 SEHNR and CDR2 FQNEAQ (reference sequence). V was pared by 2 bases and J by 8 bases, with 12 bases between. CDR3 protein: CASSLSSAQGYTF. The CDR3, as DNA: TGTGCCAGCAGCTTATCGTCGGCACAAGGCTACACCTTC.

The chain is built from TRBV24-1 and TRBJ1-5; D gene uncertain. This CDR3 is built from 12 residues. Germline assignment: CDR1 KGHDR and CDR2 SFDVKD. With 3 bases removed from V and 1 base from J, the gap between germline ends came to 0 bases. The chain's CDR3 is CATSDSNQPQHF. CDR3 in DNA: TGTGCCACCAGTGATAGCAATCAGCCCCAGCATTTT.

J is TRBJ2-2 and V is TRBV2, with 9 bases that match TRBD1. Germline V CDR1 and CDR2: SNHLY, FYNNEI. J was trimmed by 3 bases and V by 3 bases; bases with no gene match: 2. This CDR3 spans 15 amino acids. In nucleotides, the CDR3 is TGTGCCAGCAGTGAGACAGGGGGTTACACCGGGGAGCTGTTTTTT. Translation gives CASSETGGYTGELFF.

This clonotype was detected only a few times. The V gene is TRBV5-1, the J gene TRBJ1-1; 12 bases map to TRBD1. J lost 3 bases, V lost 3 bases, and 9 bases had no gene match. The germline V gene encodes CDR1 SGHRS and CDR2 YFSETQ. The CDR3 has 17 residues. CDR3 nucleotide sequence: TGCGCCAGCAGCTCTACGGGACAGGGGGCATTGGACACTGAAGCTTTCTTT. The encoded protein is CASSSTGQGALDTEAFF.

This rearrangement joins TRBV10-3 to TRBJ2-1; 10 positions agree with TRBD1. Germline trimming cut 4 bases from V and 8 bases from J; bases unmatched to any gene: 2. Germline V lookup: CDR1 ENHRY, CDR2 SYGVKD. The CDR3 contains 13 residues. The CDR3 protein is CAISGTGGHEQFF. DNA for the CDR3: TGTGCCATCAGTGGGACAGGGGGTCATGAGCAGTTCTTC.

This clonotype has more than one count but fewer than ten. J is TRBJ2-3 and V is TRBV24-1; TRBD1 is a possible D gene (5 bases). The V gene's germline CDR1 is KGHDR and CDR2 SFDVKD. V gave up 12 bases and J gave up 0 bases, with 12 bases separating them. The CDR3 sequence is 13 residues long. The CDR3 coding sequence is TGTGCCTCCCTGGACACCAGCACAGATACGCAGTATTTT. It is translated as CASLDTSTDTQYF.

In its sample, this clonotype was seen a few times. This rearrangement joins TRBV7-8 to TRBJ2-6; weak D call: TRBD2 (6 bases). The CDR3 is made up of 16 amino acids. V lost 4 bases and J lost 1, with 11 bases in between. From germline, CDR1 is SGHVS and CDR2 FQNEAQ. In nucleotides, the CDR3 is TGTGCCAGCAGCTACTCGGCGGGGTCTGGGGCCAACGTCCTGACTTTC. It is translated as CASSYSAGSGANVLTF.

The V gene is TRBV5-1, the J gene TRBJ2-2; 9 positions agree with TRBD1. Germline V CDR1 and CDR2: SGHRS, YFSETQ. With 1 base clipped from V and 5 bases from J, the junction kept 6 bases outside the gene matches. The CDR3 totals 16 residues. The CDR3, as DNA: TGCGCCAGCAGCTTGACAGGACAGGGGCGAACCGGGGAGCTGTTTTTT. Translation: CASSLTGQGRTGELFF.

This clonotype was seen a few times. This chain joins TRBV20-1 and TRBJ2-7, with 12 bases matching TRBD2. With 3 bases clipped from V and 6 bases from J, the junction kept 12 bases outside the gene matches. Germline loops: CDR1 DFQATT, CDR2 SNEGSKA (reference sequence). CDR3 size: 16 residues. CDR3: CSARTSGRSLTGEQYF. In DNA, the CDR3 is TGCAGTGCTAGGACTAGCGGGAGATCCTTGACGGGCGAGCAGTACTTC.

A few counts support this clonotype. V is TRBV5-1 and J is TRBJ1-1; TRBD1 is a possible D gene (5 bases). The CDR3 consists of 16 residues. CDR1 SGHRS and CDR2 YFSETQ come from the germline V gene. Trimming stripped 7 bases from V and 1 base from J, with 20 bases between. CDR3 DNA sequence: TGCGCCAGCGCGTCCGGAGACAGAAAAAAGAACACTGAAGCTTTCTTT. It translates to CASASGDRKKNTEAFF. Together with reference TRBV5-1 and TRBJ1-1, the CDR3 gives the full variable domain: KAGVTQTPRYLIKTRGQQVTLSCSPISGHRSVSWYQQTPGQGLQFLFEYFSETQRNKGNFPGRFSGRQFSNSRSEMNVSTLELGDSALYLCASASGDRKKNTEAFFGQGTRLTVV.

This clonotype was counted a few times. This rearrangement joins TRBV5-1 to TRBJ1-5; D unclear. The V and J ends lost 4 bases and 7 bases respectively, with 18 bases between them. The germline gives CDR1 SGHRS, CDR2 YFSETQ. This CDR3 comprises 15 residues. CDR3 sequence reads: CASSPDSPREQPQHF. CDR3 nucleotides: TGCGCCAGCAGCCCGGACTCTCCTCGGGAGCAGCCCCAGCATTTT. Full variable domain (outside the CDR3, taken from reference TRBV5-1 and TRBJ1-5): KAGVTQTPRYLIKTRGQQVTLSCSPISGHRSVSWYQQTPGQGLQFLFEYFSETQRNKGNFPGRFSGRQFSNSRSEMNVSTLELGDSALYLCASSPDSPREQPQHFGDGTRLSIL.

CDR3 protein: CASSFGTYSSYNSPLHF. The DNA of the CDR3 is TGTGCCAGCAGCTTTGGGACGTACAGCTCCTATAATTCACCCCTCCACTTT. This chain connects TRBV5-4 to TRBJ1-6, with D possibly matching TRBD1 (5 bases). The CDR3 is 17 amino acids. The V end lost 2 bases, the J end lost 0 bases, and 12 bases lay between the germline ends. Per germline, CDR1 SGHNT and CDR2 YYREEE (reference sequence). Based on the CDR3 plus reference TRBV5-4 and TRBJ1-6, the full variable domain is ETGVTQSPTHLIKTRGQQVTLRCSSQSGHNTVSWYQQALGQGPQFIFQYYREEENGRGNFPPRFSGLQFPNYSSELNVNALELDDSALYLCASSFGTYSSYNSPLHFGNGTRLTVT.

A few counts support this clonotype. The chain is built from TRBV7-9 and TRBJ2-1, with 12 bases that match TRBD2. Germline CDR1 is SEHNR and CDR2 is FQNEAQ (reference sequence). V lost 4 bases to trimming and J lost 3 bases; unmatched junction nucleotides: 10. The CDR3 is 18 residues long. DNA of the CDR3: TGTGCCAGCAGCTCCCCTCTAGGACTAGCGGGATTCTACAATGAGCAGTTCTTC. This translates into CASSSPLGLAGFYNEQFF.

As to this clonotype: Its ends do not fully match the called genes, so a read error is possible. The CDR3 region is CASSLAGGIQTQYF. DNA of the CDR3: TGTGCCAGCAGTCTAGCGGGGGGTATCCAGACCCAGTACTTC. V and J are TRBV12-3 or TRBV12-4 and TRBJ2-5; 11 nucleotides agree with TRBD2. This CDR3 region has 14 residues.

There are a few counts of this clonotype. The chain uses TRBV9 and TRBJ2-3, with TRBD2 identical over 10 bases. CDR3 length: 17 amino acids. CDR1 and CDR2 (germline): SGDLS, YYNGEE. Trimming removed 3 bases from V and 0 bases from J; junction bases left unmatched: 7. The CDR3 bases are TGTGCCAGCAGCGCCCGGACTAGCGGCCCTAGCACAGATACGCAGTATTTT. The encoded protein is CASSARTSGPSTDTQYF.

The J gene is TRBJ2-3, the V gene TRBV12-3 or TRBV12-4, with 9 bases aligning to TRBD2. V lost 1 base and J lost 5; bases outside the gene matches: 10. This CDR3 has 17 residues. The CDR3 sequence is CASSLEGAGGRRDTQYF. CDR3 nucleotides: TGTGCCAGCAGTTTAGAAGGTGCGGGGGGGCGTAGAGATACGCAGTATTTT.

This clonotype was detected only a few times. This chain joins TRBV19 and TRBJ2-2; 7 bases match TRBD2. J gave up 4 bases and V 11 bases, and 10 bases lay outside the gene matches. The CDR3 runs to 14 residues. The germline V gene has CDR1 LNHDA and CDR2 SQIVND (reference sequence). CDR3 coding DNA: TGTGCCGCGGGGGAGCGGGTTCCCACCGGGGAGCTGTTTTTT. It codes for CAAGERVPTGELFF.

V usage is TRBV29-1 and J usage is TRBJ1-1; D is undetermined. The germline CDR1 and CDR2 sequences are SQVTM and ANQGSEA. The CDR3 runs 13 residues. Trimming took 4 bases from V and 1 from J, leaving 10 bases between them. The CDR3 DNA is TGCAGCGTTGTATGGCTGAGGAACACTGAAGCTTTCTTT. Translated, it gives CSVVWLRNTEAFF.

There are many counts of this clonotype. The chain recombines TRBV7-3 with TRBJ2-3; no firm D call. The CDR3 runs 14 residues. Germline CDR1 reads SGHTA; CDR2 reads FQGTGA. Trimming cost V 3 bases and J 2 bases, with 9 bases left between them. Here the CDR3 reads CASSLSVSTDTQYF. In DNA, the CDR3 is TGTGCCAGCAGCTTGAGTGTTTCCACAGATACGCAGTATTTT.

J is TRBJ2-5 and V is TRBV7-2; tentatively, D is TRBD1 (5 bases). Germline values: CDR1 SGHTA, CDR2 FQGNSA. The CDR3 consists of 12 residues. V was trimmed by 5 bases and J by 5 bases, leaving 9 bases between them. The CDR3 bases are TGTGCCAGCAGCCAGGGCCTGGAGACCCAGTACTTC. This translates into CASSQGLETQYF.

The chain has TRBV7-2 and TRBJ2-1; 11 bases map to TRBD2. This CDR3 spans 15 amino acids. With 4 bases clipped from V and 4 bases from J, the junction kept 3 bases outside the gene matches. From germline, CDR1 is SGHTA and CDR2 FQGNSA. The CDR3 nucleotides are TGTGCCAGCAGCTGGGGACTAGCGGAATACAATGAGCAGTTCTTC. Amino acids: CASSWGLAEYNEQFF.

This rearrangement joins TRBV11-2 to TRBJ2-7, with D perhaps matching TRBD1 (5 bases). From germline, CDR1 is SGHAT and CDR2 FQNNGV. The CDR3 extends over 14 amino acids. The V and J ends lost 3 bases and 2 bases respectively, with 11 bases between them. The CDR3 sequence: CASSLDKAAYEQYF. CDR3 nucleotides: TGTGCCAGCAGCTTGGACAAGGCCGCCTACGAGCAGTACTTC.

This chain connects TRBV5-1 to TRBJ2-3; D is unresolved. Germline V gives CDR1 SGHRS, CDR2 YFSETQ. V was pared by 4 bases and J by 7 bases, with 10 bases between. This CDR3 has 12 amino acids. This CDR3 is CASSPETHTQYF. For the CDR3, the DNA is TGCGCCAGCAGCCCGGAGACCCATACGCAGTATTTT.

The chain employs TRBV20-1 and TRBJ1-2, with D perhaps TRBD1 (6 bases). There are 13 residues in the CDR3. V lost 5 bases and J 6 bases, leaving 16 bases between the germline ends. Germline V gene lookup returns CDR1 DFQATT and CDR2 SNEGSKA (reference sequence). The CDR3 nucleotides are TGCAGTGCTCATACAGGGCCTGGGGATGGCTACACCTTC. Protein: CSAHTGPGDGYTF.

V is TRBV10-3 and J is TRBJ2-7; D is ambiguous. The germline V gene encodes CDR1 ENHRY and CDR2 SYGVKD. The CDR3 runs to 14 residues. V shed 0 bases and J shed 5 bases, with 11 bases lying between them. The CDR3 loop reads CAISESLGIDEQYF. As DNA, the CDR3 is TGTGCCATCAGTGAGTCTCTAGGGATCGACGAGCAGTACTTC.